A selection of T cell receptor beta chains follows, all from one sample in a study of vaccination effects on CD4 cells after COVID-19. For these receptors, no antigen is known. Profiled with immunoSEQ multiplex PCR; TCRdb holds only in-frame clones, not every one. The sample has 25,000 to 35,000 clones, about 70% seen once. Sequences were derived from CD4+ T cells from PBMCs cultured with SARS-CoV-2 spike peptides, sampled before COVID-19 vaccination. All receptors come from a human donor who received a COVID-19 vaccine. The CDR3 runs from the conserved cysteine through the conserved F or W. D genes are given only for firm matches. The size entry is marked missing in some rows and otherwise reads once, few, many or a size class.

>TRBV7-8|-|TRBJ1-2|-
CASSLDLGSGYTF
TGTGCCAGCAGCTTAGATTTGGGATCTGGCTACACCTTC
>TRBV24-1|-|TRBJ2-1|TRBD2
CATSSRLAGGGWNEQFF
TGTGCCACCAGTTCCCGACTAGCGGGGGGGGGATGGAATGAGCAGTTCTTC
>TRBV7-9|few|TRBJ2-2|TRBD2
CASSTGLAGVPGELFF
TGTGCCAGCAGCACCGGACTAGCGGGAGTTCCCGGGGAGCTGTTTTTT
>TRBV6-4|-|TRBJ2-2|TRBD1
CASRTGDTGELFF
TGTGCCAGCAGGACAGGGGACACCGGGGAGCTGTTTTTT
>TRBV3-1/TRBV3-2|-|TRBJ2-1|-
CASSQDRGSWNEQFF
TGTGCCAGCAGCCAAGATCGAGGTAGCTGGAATGAGCAGTTCTTC
>TRBV5-1|-|TRBJ2-1|-
CASSLALAVSYNEQFF
TGCGCCAGCAGCTTGGCCTTAGCGGTGTCCTACAATGAGCAGTTCTTC
>TRBV9|-|TRBJ2-1|TRBD2
CASSVGGDSYNEQFF
TGTGCCAGCAGCGTCGGGGGGGATTCCTACAATGAGCAGTTCTTC
>TRBV2|few|TRBJ2-5|-
CASRARQAGRETQYF
TGTGCCAGCAGGGCCCGCCAGGCAGGGCGGGAGACCCAGTACTTC
>TRBV21-1|-|TRBJ2-7|-
CASSKFAGVREQYF
TGTGCCAGCAGCAAATTTGCGGGAGTCCGTGAGCAGTACTTC
>TRBV5-8|-|TRBJ1-4|-
CASSPRLGLSLNEKLFF
TGTGCCAGCAGCCCGCGCCTCGGTTTGTCCCTAAATGAAAAACTGTTTTTT
>TRBV24-1|-|TRBJ2-5|-
CATSDSEARETQYF
TGTGCCACCAGTGATTCAGAAGCGAGGGAGACCCAGTACTTC
>TRBV18|-|TRBJ1-5|-
CASSLTSDSNQPQHF
TGTGCCAGCTCACTTACGTCGGACAGCAATCAGCCCCAGCATTTT
>TRBV27|-|TRBJ2-2|-
CASSFATVSAGELFF
TGTGCCAGCAGTTTTGCCACAGTATCTGCCGGGGAGCTGTTTTTT
>TRBV2|-|TRBJ2-6|TRBD2
CASSWSGAGANVLTF
TGTGCCAGCTCATGGAGCGGGGCTGGGGCCAACGTCCTGACTTTC
>TRBV2|-|TRBJ2-5|-
CASSPSRETQYF
TGTGCCAGCAGTCCCTCTCGAGAGACCCAGTACTTC
>TRBV2|few|TRBJ2-2|-
CASSGGLTGELFF
TGTGCCAGCAGTGGAGGGCTCACCGGGGAGCTGTTTTTT
>TRBV7-9|once|TRBJ2-3|TRBD2
CASSLGGTSGFTDTQYF
TGTGCCAGCAGCTTAGGAGGGACTAGCGGATTCACAGATACGCAGTATTTT
>TRBV6-5|-|TRBJ2-2|TRBD2
CASRGAGGNTGELFF
TGTGCCAGCAGGGGAGCGGGGGGAAACACCGGGGAGCTGTTTTTT
>TRBV3-1/TRBV3-2|-|TRBJ2-7|-
CATGQSNVGEQYF
TGTGCCACGGGCCAAAGCAATGTGGGGGAGCAGTACTTC
>TRBV6-5|-|TRBJ2-2|-
CASRDRANTGELFF
TGTGCCAGCAGGGACAGAGCGAACACCGGGGAGCTGTTTTTT
>TRBV25-1|few|TRBJ2-5|TRBD1
CASSEPTGLETQYF
TGTGCCAGCAGTGAGCCGACAGGGCTAGAGACCCAGTACTTC
>TRBV19|-|TRBJ2-5|TRBD2
CASSTPGLAGGPQETQYF
TGTGCCAGTAGTACGCCAGGACTAGCGGGAGGGCCACAGGAGACCCAGTACTTC
>TRBV5-5|-|TRBJ2-7|-
CASSPPGTVLYEQYF
TGTGCCAGCAGCCCCCCAGGGACGGTACTTTACGAGCAGTACTTC
>TRBV7-9|-|TRBJ2-7|TRBD1
CASSPRDRAREQYF
TGTGCCAGCAGCCCCAGGGACAGGGCTCGTGAGCAGTACTTC
>TRBV6-1|few|TRBJ1-3|-
CASSAQGPASGNTIYF
TGTGCCAGCAGTGCCCAGGGTCCTGCCTCTGGAAACACCATATATTTT
>TRBV18|-|TRBJ1-2|TRBD1
CASSQGQGNYGYTF
TGTGCCAGCTCACAAGGACAGGGTAACTATGGCTACACCTTC
>TRBV6-2/TRBV6-3|-|TRBJ1-5|TRBD1
CASSRGQGGEYSNQPQHF
TGTGCCAGCAGTCGTGGACAGGGAGGAGAATATAGCAATCAGCCCCAGCATTTT